The T cell receptor (beta chain) under discussion was sequenced for a study of T cell repertoires in cytomegalovirus infection. For the study at large: Recently identified HLA-C-restricted CMV epitopes were among the peptides used. It can be stated that public TCR beta signatures indicated CMV infection as well as a matching HLA type.

Study results and limitations: In two of eight donors, the top clonotype was HLA-C-restricted CMV-specific. Using cumulative public TCR beta family frequency, the authors identified those who carried CMV together with the relevant HLA.

On this clonotype: The antigen is unknown.

V lost 6 bases to trimming and J lost 7 bases; unmatched junction nucleotides: 10. CDR1 and CDR2 from the germline V gene are SNHLY and FYNNEI. The CDR3 loop spans 15 amino acids. MiXCR was run by TCRdb on the reads, yielding one entry per CDR3 protein. The sample records 110,000 to 150,000 distinct CDR3 sequences, more than 25% being singletons. This sequence was found in a human donor in good health (CMV status not recorded). Some clones in this sample may be carry-over from other donors' samples. This rearrangement joins TRBV2 to TRBJ2-1; 9 nucleotides align to TRBD1. This material consisted of CD8+ T cells from cultured PBMCs, taken from culture after CMV antigen stimulation. The CDR3 nucleotides read TGTGCCAGCAGCGGGGGACAGGGACTGTGGAATGAGCAGTTCTTC. Encoded protein: CASSGGQGLWNEQFF.